Listed here is a single TCR beta chain. These data belong to a study of blood T cell repertoires in COVID-19. About the research overall: Samples taken during acute and convalescent COVID-19 were collected in the United States, Italy and Spain. The cDNA or gDNA used as material had been derived from T cells, B-cell-depleted T cells, or PBMCs.

This CDR3 has 15 amino acids. Trimming removed 0 bases from V and 3 bases from J; junction bases left unmatched: 3. Germline V gene lookup returns CDR1 SGDLS and CDR2 YYNGEE. Methods used by the authors: Counts of nucleated cells, estimated from reference gene primer amplification, were obtained. Profiling relied on immunoSEQ multiplex PCR, and the TCRdb table lists in-frame clones only, not all of them. V and J calls and clone size come straight from that table; D and trimming were deduced from the DNA. In the table there are 300,000 to 400,000 clones, about 93% of which are singletons. The clonotype originates from a young woman who had recovered from COVID-19. The material sequenced was peripheral blood. The chain couples TRBV9 to TRBJ2-1, with 7 bases aligning to TRBD1. The CDR3 DNA is TGTGCCAGCAGCGTAGACGGGACAGACTACAATGAGCAGTTCTTC. It encodes CASSVDGTDYNEQFF. Full variable domain (missing parts from reference TRBV9 and TRBJ2-1): DSGVTQTPKHLITATGQRVTLRCSPRSGDLSVYWYQQSLDQGLQFLIQYYNGEERAKGNILERFSAQQFPDLHSELNLSSLELGDSALYFCASSVDGTDYNEQFFGPGTRLTVL.